The 4 T cell receptor beta chains given below trace back to one sample, sequenced in a study of blood T cell repertoires in COVID-19. Here immunoSEQ multiplex PCR was the method, and the copy in TCRdb shows in-frame clones only, minus some. Of roughly 130,000 clones in the sample, roughly 84% were seen once. The sequencing input was peripheral blood. The receptors derive from a woman in her thirties who had recovered from COVID-19.

This sequence joins TRBV11-2 and TRBJ2-2, with 8 positions matching TRBD1. Per germline, CDR1 SGHAT and CDR2 FQNNGV. The CDR3 runs 16 residues. V trimming: 4 bases; J trimming: 3 bases; junction bases outside the gene matches: 7. The CDR3 sequence: CASSSRTGLDTGELFF. The CDR3 region has the DNA TGTGCCAGCAGCTCCCGGACAGGGTTGGACACCGGGGAGCTGTTTTTT.

The chain is built from TRBV5-1 and TRBJ2-2, with D perhaps matching TRBD1 (6 bases). Germline CDR1 is SGHRS and CDR2 is YFSETQ. This CDR3 is built from 16 residues. V was clipped by 0 bases and J by 7 bases, with 16 bases between them. DNA of the CDR3: TGCGCCAGCAGCTTGGACCACACAGGGCCGGGCGGGGAGCTGTTTTTT. Its protein is CASSLDHTGPGGELFF. Looking up the rest from reference TRBV5-1 and TRBJ2-2 gives the full variable domain: KAGVTQTPRYLIKTRGQQVTLSCSPISGHRSVSWYQQTPGQGLQFLFEYFSETQRNKGNFPGRFSGRQFSNSRSEMNVSTLELGDSALYLCASSLDHTGPGGELFFGEGSRLTVL.

The chain joins TRBV11-3 to TRBJ2-1; D possibly corresponds to TRBD2 (6 bases). V was pared by 5 bases and J by 5 bases, with 13 bases between. The germline CDR1 and CDR2 sequences are SGHNT and YENEEA. The CDR3 runs 14 residues. In DNA, the CDR3 is TGTGCCAGCAGCCCCCCGGGAGCCCACAATGAGCAGTTCTTC. It yields the protein CASSPPGAHNEQFF.

This chain links TRBV28 with TRBJ2-1; 9 bases are a match to TRBD1. Trimming took 5 bases from V and 6 from J; bases not matched to a gene: 11. The CDR3 consists of 16 residues. Germline CDR1 reads MDHEN; CDR2 reads SYDVKM. CDR3 sequence reads: CASSLVPGQGRNEQFF. CDR3 in DNA: TGTGCCAGCAGTCTAGTTCCGGGACAGGGACGCAATGAGCAGTTCTTC.